Shown below are 8 T cell receptor beta chains from a single sample sequenced in a study of cytomegalovirus exposure and HLA in healthy donors (dated by TCRdb to the late 2010s). The method was the immunoSEQ multiplex PCR assay. For the multiplex PCR, a mixture combining 60 forward primers for TCR Vbeta segments and 13 reverse primers for TCR Jbeta segments was used. Held by TCRdb, this immuneACCESS table contains in-frame sequences only and omits some clones. Under half of the omission traces to an unresolved V gene where checked; the cause of the rest is unknown. For this sample there are 90,000 to 150,000 clones; roughly 80% appear just once. The ten largest clonotypes hold roughly 2.7% of the sample. The sample consisted of PBMCs. The origin of the receptors is a female donor in good health and CMV-seronegative.

J is TRBJ2-5 and V is TRBV5-1; 8 bases are a match to TRBD1. The last part of the DNA fits TRBJ2-7 better; the J call may be wrong. Germline V lookup: CDR1 SGHRS, CDR2 YFSETQ. CDR3 length: 17 residues. CDR3: CASSPGQGKTSSYEQYF. The CDR3, as DNA: TGCGCCAGCAGCCCTGGACAGGGTAAAACCAGCTCCTACGAGCAGTACTTC.

The chain has TRBV29-1 and TRBJ2-3; 7 nucleotides align to TRBD2. CDR1 is SQVTM, CDR2 ANQGSEA, per germline. J was trimmed by 0 bases and V by 0 bases; bases with no gene match: 6. The CDR3 has 16 residues. CDR3 residues: CSVEDRTRTSTDTQYF. CDR3 bases: TGCAGCGTTGAAGATAGGACTAGAACGAGCACAGATACGCAGTATTTT.

This clone turned up a few times. The chain joins TRBV6-6 to TRBJ2-7; TRBD2 agrees at 9 bases. The junction had 6 bases not matched to a gene; V was cut back by 8 bases and J by 1 base. The CDR3 length is 14 residues. CDR1 MNHNY and CDR2 SVGAGI come from the germline V gene (reference sequence). CDR3 loop: CASSGSGGSYEQYF. The CDR3 nucleotides are TGTGCCAGCTCGGGTAGCGGGGGTTCCTACGAGCAGTACTTC.

The chain has TRBV15 and TRBJ1-1; TRBD1 aligns across 8 bases. The J segment lost 3 bases and the V segment lost 4 bases, leaving 13 bases of the junction unmatched. Germline loops: CDR1 LNHNV, CDR2 YYDKDF (reference sequence). The CDR3 contains 17 residues. The CDR3 DNA follows: TGTGCCACCAGCACTTACCCCAGGGGGCGTGAAGACACTGAAGCTTTCTTT. Translation: CATSTYPRGREDTEAFF.

As concerns this clone: The sample has other DNA sequences that encode this CDR3 too. The chain links TRBV2 to TRBJ1-6; 7 bases align to TRBD1. Germline CDR1 SNHLY, CDR2 FYNNEI. The CDR3 consists of 16 residues. V was clipped by 5 bases and J by 7 bases; unmatched bases: 11. The CDR3 loop is CASSTRDRLLNSPLHF. CDR3 bases: TGTGCCAGCAGTACCCGGGACAGATTACTAAATTCACCCCTCCACTTT.

A word on this clone: Different DNA sequences within this sample yield the same CDR3. This chain joins TRBV5-1 and TRBJ1-1; 8 bases align to TRBD1. This CDR3 contains 14 residues. In germline, CDR1 is SGHRS, CDR2 YFSETQ. Unmatched junction bases numbered 6, after V lost 2 bases and J lost 6 bases. CDR3 sequence: CASSLPGQGAEAFF. The CDR3 DNA sequence: TGCGCCAGCAGCTTACCTGGACAGGGAGCTGAAGCTTTCTTT.

This chain connects TRBV4-3 to TRBJ2-5, with unresolved D. The CDR3 is made up of 15 amino acids. The germline CDR1 and CDR2 sequences are LGHNA and YSLEER. With 6 bases removed from V and 2 bases from J, the gap between germline ends came to 16 bases. The CDR3 loop is CASSQTGFGQETQYF. The CDR3 DNA reads as TGCGCCAGCAGTCAAACCGGGTTCGGGCAAGAGACCCAGTACTTC.

V gene TRBV5-8 combines with J gene TRBJ2-3, with 7 bases fitting TRBD2. V shed 4 bases, J shed 2 bases, and the junction held 7 bases outside the gene matches. This CDR3 is built from 15 residues. In germline, CDR1 is SGHTS, CDR2 YDEGEE. CDR3 sequence: CASSLRGDPTDTQYF. The CDR3 nucleotides are TGTGCCAGCAGCCTACGGGGGGACCCCACAGATACGCAGTATTTT.